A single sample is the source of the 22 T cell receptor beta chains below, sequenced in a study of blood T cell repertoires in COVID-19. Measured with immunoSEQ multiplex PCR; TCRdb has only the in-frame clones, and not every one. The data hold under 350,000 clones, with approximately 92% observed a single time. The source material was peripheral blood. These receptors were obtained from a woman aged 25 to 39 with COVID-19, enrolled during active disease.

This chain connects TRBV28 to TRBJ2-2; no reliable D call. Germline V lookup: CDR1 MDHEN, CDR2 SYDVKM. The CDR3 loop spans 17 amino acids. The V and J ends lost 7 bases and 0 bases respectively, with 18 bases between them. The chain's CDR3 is CASTLTRATANTGELFF. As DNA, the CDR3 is TGTGCCAGCACCCTCACGCGAGCGACGGCGAACACCGGGGAGCTGTTTTTT.

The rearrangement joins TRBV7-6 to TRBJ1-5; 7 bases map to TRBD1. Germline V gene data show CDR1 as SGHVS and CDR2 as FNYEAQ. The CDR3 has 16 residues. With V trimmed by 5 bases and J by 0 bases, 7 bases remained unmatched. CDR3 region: CASSRGTVNSNQPQHF. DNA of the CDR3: TGTGCCAGCAGCCGAGGGACAGTGAATAGCAATCAGCCCCAGCATTTT.

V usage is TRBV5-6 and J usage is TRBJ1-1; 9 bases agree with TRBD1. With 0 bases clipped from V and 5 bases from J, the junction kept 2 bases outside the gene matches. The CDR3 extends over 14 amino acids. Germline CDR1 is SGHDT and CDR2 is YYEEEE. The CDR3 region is CASSLETGGTEAFF. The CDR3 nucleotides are TGTGCCAGCAGCTTGGAGACAGGGGGTACTGAAGCTTTCTTT. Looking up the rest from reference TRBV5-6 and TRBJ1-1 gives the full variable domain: DAGVTQSPTHLIKTRGQQVTLRCSPKSGHDTVSWYQQALGQGPQFIFQYYEEEERQRGNFPDRFSGHQFPNYSSELNVNALLLGDSALYLCASSLETGGTEAFFGQGTRLTVV.

This CDR3 reads CASSFGGVNRIDTEAFF. The CDR3 DNA is TGTGCCAGCAGTTTTGGGGGGGTCAATAGAATTGACACTGAAGCTTTCTTT. The chain combines TRBV27 with TRBJ1-1; tentative D call: TRBD1 (5 bases). Germline-derived CDR1 and CDR2 are MNHEY and SMNVEV (reference sequence). V lost 3 bases to trimming and J lost 3 bases, with 20 bases between them. CDR3 size: 17 residues.

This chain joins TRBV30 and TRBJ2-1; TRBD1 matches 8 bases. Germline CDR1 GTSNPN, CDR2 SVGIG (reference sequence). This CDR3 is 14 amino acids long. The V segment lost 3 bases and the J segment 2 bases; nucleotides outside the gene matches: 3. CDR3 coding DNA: TGTGCCTGGAGCAGGGGACAGGCCTACAATGAGCAGTTCTTC. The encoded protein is CAWSRGQAYNEQFF.

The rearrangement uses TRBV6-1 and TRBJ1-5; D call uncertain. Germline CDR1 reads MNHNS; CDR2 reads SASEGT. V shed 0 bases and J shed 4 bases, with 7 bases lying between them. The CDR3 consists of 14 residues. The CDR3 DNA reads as TGTGCCAGCAGTGAAGCACGAGGAAATCAGCCCCAGCATTTT. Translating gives CASSEARGNQPQHF.

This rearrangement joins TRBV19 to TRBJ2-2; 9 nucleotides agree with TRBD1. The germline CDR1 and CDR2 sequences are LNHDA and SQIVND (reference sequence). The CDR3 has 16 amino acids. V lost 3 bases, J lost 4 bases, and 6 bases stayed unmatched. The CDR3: CASSMRGTGSTGELFF. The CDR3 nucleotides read TGTGCCAGTAGTATGAGGGGGACAGGGTCCACCGGGGAGCTGTTTTTT.

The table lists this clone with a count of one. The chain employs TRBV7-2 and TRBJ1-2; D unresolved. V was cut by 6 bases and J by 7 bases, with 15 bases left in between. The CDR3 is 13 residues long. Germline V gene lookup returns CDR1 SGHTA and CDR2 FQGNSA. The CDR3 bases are TGTGCCAGCAGACTGCAGGAGGGCGGTGGCTACACCTTC. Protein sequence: CASRLQEGGGYTF.

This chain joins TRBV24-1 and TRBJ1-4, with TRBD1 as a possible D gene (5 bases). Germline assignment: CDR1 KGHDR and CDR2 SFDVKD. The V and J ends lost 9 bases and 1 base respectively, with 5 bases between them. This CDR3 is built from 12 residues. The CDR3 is CATQGTNEKLFF. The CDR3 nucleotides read TGTGCCACCCAGGGAACTAATGAAAAACTGTTTTTT.

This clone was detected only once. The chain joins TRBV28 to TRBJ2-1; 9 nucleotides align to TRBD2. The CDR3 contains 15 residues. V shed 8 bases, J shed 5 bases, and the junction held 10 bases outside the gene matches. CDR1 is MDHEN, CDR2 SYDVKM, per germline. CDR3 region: CASFPGGRAHNEQFF. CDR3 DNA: TGTGCCAGCTTCCCAGGCGGGAGGGCCCACAATGAGCAGTTCTTC.

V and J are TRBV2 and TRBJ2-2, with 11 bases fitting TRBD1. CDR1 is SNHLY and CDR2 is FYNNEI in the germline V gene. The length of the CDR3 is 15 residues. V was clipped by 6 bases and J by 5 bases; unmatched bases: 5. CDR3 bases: TGTGCCAGCAGGATCGGACAGGGGGCAACCGGGGAGCTGTTTTTT. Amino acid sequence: CASRIGQGATGELFF.

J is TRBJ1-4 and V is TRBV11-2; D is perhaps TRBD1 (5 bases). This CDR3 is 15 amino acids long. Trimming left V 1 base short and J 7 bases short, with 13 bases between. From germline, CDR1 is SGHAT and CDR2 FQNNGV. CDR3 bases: TGTGCCAGCAGCTTAGTCGGGGGGACGCTTGAAAAACTGTTTTTT. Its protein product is CASSLVGGTLEKLFF.

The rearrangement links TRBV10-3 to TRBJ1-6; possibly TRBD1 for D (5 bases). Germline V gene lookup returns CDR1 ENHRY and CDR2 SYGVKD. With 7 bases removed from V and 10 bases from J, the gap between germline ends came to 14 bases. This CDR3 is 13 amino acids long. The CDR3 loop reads CAITNWGESPLHF. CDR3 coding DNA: TGTGCCATCACCAATTGGGGGGAGTCACCCCTCCACTTT.

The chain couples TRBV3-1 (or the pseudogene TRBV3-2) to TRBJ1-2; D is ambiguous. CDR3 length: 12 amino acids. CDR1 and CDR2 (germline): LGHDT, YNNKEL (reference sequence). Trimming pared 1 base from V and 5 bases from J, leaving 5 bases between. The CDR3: CASSQVQYGYTF. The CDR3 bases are TGTGCCAGCAGCCAAGTACAGTATGGCTACACCTTC.

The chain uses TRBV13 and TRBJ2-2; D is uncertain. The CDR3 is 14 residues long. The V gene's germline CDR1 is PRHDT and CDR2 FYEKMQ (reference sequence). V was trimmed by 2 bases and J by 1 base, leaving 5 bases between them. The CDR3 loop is CASSLYGNTGELFF. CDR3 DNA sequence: TGTGCCAGCAGCTTATACGGGAACACCGGGGAGCTGTTTTTT. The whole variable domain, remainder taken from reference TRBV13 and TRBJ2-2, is AAGVIQSPRHLIKEKRETATLKCYPIPRHDTVYWYQQGPGQDPQFLISFYEKMQSDKGSIPDRFSAQQFSDYHSELNMSSLELGDSALYFCASSLYGNTGELFFGEGSRLTVL.

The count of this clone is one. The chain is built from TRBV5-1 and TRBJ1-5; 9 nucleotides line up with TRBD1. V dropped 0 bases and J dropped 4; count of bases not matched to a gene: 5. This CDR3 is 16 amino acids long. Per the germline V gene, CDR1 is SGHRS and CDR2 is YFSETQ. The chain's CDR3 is CASSLGRTGVNQPQHF. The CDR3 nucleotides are TGCGCCAGCAGCTTGGGTCGGACAGGGGTAAATCAGCCCCAGCATTTT.

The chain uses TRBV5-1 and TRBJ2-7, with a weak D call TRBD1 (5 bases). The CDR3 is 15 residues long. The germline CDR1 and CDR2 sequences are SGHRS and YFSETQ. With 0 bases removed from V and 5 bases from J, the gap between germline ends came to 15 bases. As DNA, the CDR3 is TGCGCCAGCAGCTTGGCTCAGGGCGTAAGTAACGAGCAGTACTTC. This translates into CASSLAQGVSNEQYF.

The CDR3 nucleotides read TGTGCCAGCCGGCCCGGGACAGGGGGCAACTATGGCTACACCTTC. Protein: CASRPGTGGNYGYTF. The V call is TRBV25-1, the J call TRBJ1-2; 12 bases agree with TRBD1. V lost 8 bases, J lost 2 bases, and 6 bases stayed unmatched. The CDR3 runs 15 residues. CDR1 MGHDK and CDR2 SYGVNS come from the germline V gene.

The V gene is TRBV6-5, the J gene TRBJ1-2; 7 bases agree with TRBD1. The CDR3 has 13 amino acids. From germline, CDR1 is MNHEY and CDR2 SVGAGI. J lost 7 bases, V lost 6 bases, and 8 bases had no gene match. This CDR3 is CASRTDRVGGYTF. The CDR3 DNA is TGTGCCAGCAGAACCGACAGGGTCGGTGGCTACACCTTC.

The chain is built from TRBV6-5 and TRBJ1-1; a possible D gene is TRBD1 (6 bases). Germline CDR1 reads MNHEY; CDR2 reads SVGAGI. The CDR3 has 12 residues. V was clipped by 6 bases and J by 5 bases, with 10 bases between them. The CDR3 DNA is TGTGCCAGCAGAGCAGGGGAAACTGAAGCTTTCTTT. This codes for CASRAGETEAFF.

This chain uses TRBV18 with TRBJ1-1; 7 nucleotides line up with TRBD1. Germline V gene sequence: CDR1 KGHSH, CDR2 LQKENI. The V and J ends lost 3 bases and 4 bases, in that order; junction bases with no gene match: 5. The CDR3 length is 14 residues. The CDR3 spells CASSPSGQFTEAFF. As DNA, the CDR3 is TGTGCCAGCTCACCCTCGGGACAGTTCACTGAAGCTTTCTTT.

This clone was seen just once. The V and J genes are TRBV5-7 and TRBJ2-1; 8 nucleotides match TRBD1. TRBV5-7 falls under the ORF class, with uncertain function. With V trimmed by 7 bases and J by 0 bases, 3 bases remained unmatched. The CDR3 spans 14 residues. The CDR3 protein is CASATGASYNEQFF. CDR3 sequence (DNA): TGTGCCAGCGCGACAGGGGCCTCCTACAATGAGCAGTTCTTC.